This T cell receptor beta chain was found in a study of identical twins listed by TCRdb under 2016. Background for the entire study: TCR alpha and beta repertoires from monozygotic twins, unrelated adults of various ages and cord blood were deep-sequenced to test whether fetal clonotypes persist. To rule out contamination, replicate twin experiments were performed at different times with different library preparation protocols.

Every donor was a healthy Caucasian. The twin cohort comprised three pairs of female monozygotic twins, all aged roughly 18 to 30 years. Positive isolation kits from Invitrogen were used to isolate CD4+ and CD8+ T cell populations. Library construction relied on 5' RACE. TCRdb lists the instrument as Illumina HiSeq 2000. Template switching added a universal primer binding site, and the final cDNA carried a unique molecular identifier that allowed TCR cDNA molecules to be counted accurately. First-strand cDNA for TCR alpha and beta chains was synthesized from specific primers in the conserved constant-segment region. To control for contamination, every cDNA library was double barcoded, receiving both a SMART-Mk sample barcode and Illumina barcodes. TruSeq adapter sequences, together with Illumina sample barcodes, were added in two successive PCR steps. The Illumina HiSeq platform was used with custom primers to sequence TCR alpha and beta cDNA libraries. The paper's data handling went like this. MiGEC was used to process raw reads and extract unique molecular identifiers, and MiXCR was used to find CDR3 positions. For each individual, recombination models were inferred using an EM algorithm with the repgenHMM and IGoR tools. Shared clonotype analysis was performed with the tcR package in R, normalizing sharing by the product of cloneset sizes. To study raw recombination free of thymic and clonal selection effects, out-of-frame nonproductive sequences were analyzed. TCRdb reran the public reads through fastp at Q25 and MiXCR, keeping productive beta chains. A single entry per CDR3 protein holds the most common genes and DNA from its merged rows. What appears here as the V and J calls and clone size reflects TCRdb's work, not the paper's. For this sample there are some 320,000 distinct CDR3 sequences; 9% to 15% appear just once. In total, the top ten clones hold approximately 7.6% of the sample.

In its sample, this clonotype was seen many times. Its cognate antigen has yet to be identified. No base quality information exists; no much larger clone differs at one position. Findings and caveats that apply to the study as a whole: In monozygotic twins, recombination models systematically underestimated out-of-frame TCR alpha sharing, but the models matched the sharing seen between unrelated individuals. Because the same donors could not be followed over many years, the conclusions relied on cross-sectional statistical analysis. A weaker excess of twin sharing was found in beta out-of-frame sequences because the signal-to-noise ratio was lowered by fewer shared sequences. Out-of-frame TCR alpha sequences shared between twins showed an excess of low generation-probability sequences compared with coincidental sharing between unrelated individuals. Abundant cord blood beta clonotypes had fewer insertions, young adult naive repertoires showed a similar but weaker trend, and memory repertoires showed no such trend. Invariant T cells such as MAIT and iNKT could partly confound zero-insertion analyses, though diverse VJ usage argued against this for most clonotypes.

Measured from the cysteine to the phenylalanine, the CDR3 is 15 residues long. Only the CDR3 part of the read is kept: 45 bases, read in frame from the first base. A distance of 9 bases separates the germline ends of V and J, which lose 0 bases and 2 bases respectively. Reading the germline V gene gives CDR1 SGDLS and CDR2 YYNGEE. This sample also belongs to another study, concerning yellow fever vaccine responses in identical twins. From that second study: According to the authors, in identical twins the way T cells responded to vaccination appeared partly convergent and partly personalized. In the study, vaccine-responding T cell clones were precisely tracked in identical twins.

Sample: CD8+ T cells sorted from blood. The sequence was obtained from a woman between 18 and 30 years old in good health. The chain uses TRBV9 and TRBJ2-1; tentative D gene TRBD2, with 5 bases matching. The bases are TGTGCCAGCAGCGTAGACCCTAGCCCCTACAATGAGCAGTTCTTC. It translates as CASSVDPSPYNEQFF.